A selection of T cell receptor beta chains follows, all from one sample in a study of T-cell memory formation after mild COVID-19. TCRdb re-called the 5' RACE reads with MiXCR, one entry per CDR3 protein. The sample carries about 350,000 distinct CDR3 sequences, approximately 14% recorded once. The sample was PBMCs or a T cell subset sorted from them (not recorded which). These receptors came from a young man who had mild COVID-19 (a few samples of this study predate the infection). Cell type and time point are not known. Both conserved end residues are part of each CDR3. The D gene is left open where the match is weak. A clone size is listed for some rows: how often the clone was seen (once, few, many), or a class if it is expanded.

V	J	size	D	CDR3	DNA
TRBV7-6	TRBJ2-5	NA	NA	CASSLRVLETQYF	TGTGCCAGCAGCTTAAGGGTCTTAGAGACCCAGTACTTC
TRBV6-6	TRBJ2-3	many	NA	CASSSSASSTDTQYF	TGTGCCAGCAGTTCTAGCGCCTCTAGCACAGATACGCAGTATTTT
TRBV20-1	TRBJ2-7	few	TRBD1	CSAKRSTGGEYEQYF	TGCAGTGCTAAACGGTCGACAGGGGGCGAATACGAGCAGTACTTC
TRBV7-7	TRBJ2-1	NA	NA	CASSPRQSSYNEQFF	TGTGCCAGCAGCCCCCGACAGAGCTCCTACAATGAGCAGTTCTTC
TRBV7-2	TRBJ2-2	NA	NA	CASSEGPASTGELFF	TGTGCCAGCAGCGAGGGACCGGCGAGCACCGGGGAGCTGTTTTTT
TRBV29-1	TRBJ2-3	NA	NA	CSVQRQDRTSTDTQYF	TGCAGCGTGCAGAGACAGGATCGCACTAGCACAGATACGCAGTATTTT
TRBV2	TRBJ2-3	NA	TRBD2	CASSGLRGADTQYF	TGTGCCAGCAGTGGCTTGCGGGGGGCCGATACGCAGTATTTT
TRBV15	TRBJ1-4	NA	TRBD1	CATSSRQGHEKLFF	TGTGCCACCAGCTCTCGACAGGGGCATGAAAAACTGTTTTTT
TRBV9	TRBJ2-5	few	NA	CASSVVGGQAETQYF	TGTGCCAGCAGCGTAGTGGGGGGGCAAGCTGAGACCCAGTACTTC
TRBV18	TRBJ2-7	few	NA	CASSPLADTYEQYF	TGTGCCAGCTCACCACTTGCGGACACCTACGAGCAGTACTTC
TRBV5-1	TRBJ2-4	few	NA	CASSIARGGSVNIQYF	TGCGCCAGCTCCATAGCCCGTGGGGGCTCTGTAAACATTCAGTACTTC
TRBV7-2	TRBJ2-1	few	NA	CASSLGLAHNEQFF	TGTGCCAGCAGCTTAGGGCTAGCCCACAATGAGCAGTTCTTC
TRBV4-2	TRBJ2-7	NA	TRBD2	CASSSLWGGYEQYF	TGTGCCAGCAGCTCACTTTGGGGGGGTTACGAGCAGTACTTC
TRBV4-3	TRBJ2-6	NA	TRBD1	CASSDRDSGANVLTF	TGCGCCAGCAGCGACAGGGACTCTGGGGCCAACGTCCTGACTTTC
TRBV12-3/TRBV12-4	TRBJ1-1	few	NA	CASSAVGLVTEAFF	TGTGCCAGCAGTGCGGTCGGCTTGGTCACTGAAGCTTTCTTT
TRBV7-2	TRBJ1-2	NA	NA	CASSIQPGQGHYGYTF	TGTGCCAGCAGCATACAACCAGGGCAGGGCCACTATGGCTACACCTTC
TRBV6-5	TRBJ2-5	few	NA	CASSYGADWYQETQYF	TGTGCCAGCAGTTACGGGGCGGATTGGTACCAAGAGACCCAGTACTTC
TRBV7-9	TRBJ2-7	hyperexpanded	TRBD2	CASSAPAGVGEQYF	TGTGCCAGCAGCGCCCCAGCGGGGGTCGGCGAGCAGTACTTC
TRBV7-8	TRBJ2-2	NA	NA	CASSLAPGVRTGELFF	TGTGCCAGCAGCTTAGCCCCTGGGGTGAGAACCGGGGAGCTGTTTTTT
TRBV6-2/TRBV6-3	TRBJ2-7	once	TRBD2	CASNSGGGNEQYF	TGTGCCAGCAATTCCGGGGGAGGGAACGAGCAGTACTTC
TRBV28	TRBJ2-1	few	NA	CASGPRSYNEQFF	TGTGCCAGCGGCCCCCGCTCCTACAATGAGCAGTTCTTC
TRBV4-3	TRBJ1-2	NA	NA	CASSQDPGNYGYTF	TGCGCCAGCAGCCAAGACCCGGGGAACTATGGCTACACCTTC
TRBV4-3	TRBJ2-7	NA	NA	CASSQDATGASYEQYF	TGCGCCAGCAGCCAAGATGCCACCGGGGCATCCTACGAGCAGTACTTC
TRBV20-1	TRBJ2-1	NA	NA	CSARDGTARTHNEQFF	TGCAGTGCTAGAGATGGGACGGCTCGGACTCACAATGAGCAGTTCTTC
TRBV29-1	TRBJ1-2	NA	TRBD1	CSVPGTGTSSF	TGCAGCGTCCCCGGGACAGGCACTTCGTCCTTC
TRBV20-1	TRBJ2-2	once	NA	CSASPTGLVGTGELFF	TGCAGTGCTAGCCCCACAGGGTTGGTAGGCACCGGGGAGCTGTTTTTT
TRBV2	TRBJ2-1	many	NA	CASSYDNEQFF	TGTGCCAGCAGCTATGACAATGAGCAGTTCTTC
TRBV27	TRBJ1-6	many	TRBD1	CASSLGTGNSPLHF	TGTGCCAGCAGTTTAGGGACAGGAAATTCACCCCTCCACTTT
TRBV6-6	TRBJ2-5	few	NA	CASSYARVQTQYF	TGTGCCAGCAGTTACGCGAGGGTACAGACCCAGTACTTC
TRBV12-3/TRBV12-4	TRBJ1-1	few	NA	CASRGATEAFF	TGTGCCAGCCGGGGGGCCACTGAAGCTTTCTTT
TRBV7-2	TRBJ2-7	many	NA	CASSLGFSYEQYF	TGTGCCAGCAGCTTAGGGTTTTCCTACGAGCAGTACTTC
TRBV7-2	TRBJ2-1	few	NA	CASSLDRGKEQFF	TGTGCCAGCAGCTTAGATCGGGGGAAAGAGCAGTTCTTC
TRBV3-1	TRBJ1-6	NA	TRBD1	CASQGQGESPLHF	TGTGCCAGCCAGGGACAGGGGGAATCACCCCTCCACTTT
TRBV20-1	TRBJ2-5	NA	NA	CSAPPGGKTVETQYF	TGCAGTGCCCCCCCAGGCGGCAAAACTGTAGAGACCCAGTACTTC
TRBV5-1	TRBJ2-3	many	NA	CASSLAVSTDTQYF	TGCGCCAGCAGCTTGGCCGTCTCGACAGATACGCAGTATTTT
TRBV6-2/TRBV6-3	TRBJ1-3	NA	NA	CASSPGPGNTIYF	TGTGCCAGCAGTCCAGGGCCTGGAAACACCATATATTTT
TRBV7-3	TRBJ2-5	NA	NA	CASSLGGNGETQYF	TGTGCCAGCAGCTTAGGAGGGAACGGGGAGACCCAGTACTTC
TRBV3-1	TRBJ2-5	NA	NA	CASSQDFGVRETQYF	TGTGCCAGCAGCCAAGATTTTGGAGTGCGGGAGACCCAGTACTTC
TRBV9	TRBJ1-3	few	NA	CASSVVGSGNTIYF	TGTGCCAGCAGCGTAGTAGGCTCTGGAAACACCATATATTTT
TRBV6-6	TRBJ1-6	few	NA	CASSYGGGRVDSPLHF	TGTGCCAGCAGTTACGGGGGAGGGAGGGTGGATTCACCCCTCCACTTT
TRBV6-4	TRBJ2-2	many	TRBD2	CASSSGDTGELFF	TGTGCCAGCAGTAGCGGGGACACCGGGGAGCTGTTTTTT
TRBV6-2/TRBV6-3	TRBJ1-1	few	NA	CASSQGGITEAFF	TGTGCCAGCAGTCAAGGGGGGATCACTGAAGCTTTCTTT
TRBV5-5	TRBJ1-4	few	NA	CASSLWQGGEKLFF	TGTGCCAGCAGCTTATGGCAAGGGGGTGAAAAACTGTTTTTT
TRBV20-1	TRBJ1-2	NA	NA	CSASWSLGANYGYTF	TGCAGTGCTTCTTGGTCTTTGGGTGCCAACTATGGCTACACCTTC
TRBV29-1	TRBJ1-2	NA	NA	CSVGGQDGYTF	TGCAGCGTGGGGGGTCAGGATGGCTACACCTTC
TRBV6-5	TRBJ1-2	NA	NA	CASRQQGSRGYTF	TGTGCCAGCAGACAGCAGGGGTCCCGGGGCTACACCTTC
TRBV6-2/TRBV6-3	TRBJ2-1	many	NA	CASNGGVEQFF	TGTGCCAGCAACGGGGGAGTCGAGCAGTTCTTC
TRBV21-1	TRBJ2-3	NA	NA	CASVTPGGTGGTDTQYF	TGTGCCAGCGTCACACCGGGGGGTACAGGGGGCACAGATACGCAGTATTTT
TRBV7-2	TRBJ2-7	few	NA	CASSLVSGGQHEQYF	TGTGCCAGCAGCTTAGTCTCGGGGGGCCAACACGAGCAGTACTTC
TRBV4-1	TRBJ2-1	many	NA	CASSQDSGGWNEQFF	TGCGCCAGCAGCCAAGATTCAGGGGGGTGGAATGAGCAGTTCTTC